The entry that follows covers one T cell receptor (beta chain) sequence. This sample was included in a study of blood T cell repertoires in COVID-19. In the source study's methods: Counts of nucleated cells, estimated from reference gene primer amplification, were obtained. Method: immunoSEQ multiplex PCR; TCRdb's copy keeps in-frame clones and lacks some. V, J and clone size were drawn from that table, and D and trimming were deduced from the DNA. The sample includes 300,000 to 450,000 clones, 80% to 90% of them seen just once. This CDR3 comprises 15 residues. From germline, CDR1 is LNHDA and CDR2 SQIVND (reference sequence). V shed 5 bases and J shed 7 bases, with 15 bases lying between them.

What was sequenced was peripheral blood. The chain employs TRBV19 and TRBJ1-6, with D tentatively TRBD1 (5 bases). This clonotype originated in a woman aged 25-40 years with COVID-19, enrolled during active disease. CDR3 bases: TGTGCCAGTAGTGCATCCCAGGGAGGGAATTCACCCCTCCACTTT. Protein sequence: CASSASQGGNSPLHF.